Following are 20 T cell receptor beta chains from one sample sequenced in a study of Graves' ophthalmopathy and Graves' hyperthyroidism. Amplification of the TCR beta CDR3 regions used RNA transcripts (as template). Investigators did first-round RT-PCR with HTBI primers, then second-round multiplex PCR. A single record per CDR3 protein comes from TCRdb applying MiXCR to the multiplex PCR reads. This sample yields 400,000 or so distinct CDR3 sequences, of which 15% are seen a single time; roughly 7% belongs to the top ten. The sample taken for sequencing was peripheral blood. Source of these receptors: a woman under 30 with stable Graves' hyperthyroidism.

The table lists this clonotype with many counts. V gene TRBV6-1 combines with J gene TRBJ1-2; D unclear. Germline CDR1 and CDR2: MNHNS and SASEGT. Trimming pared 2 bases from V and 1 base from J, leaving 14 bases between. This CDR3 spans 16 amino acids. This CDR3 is CASSELAAAHNYGYTF. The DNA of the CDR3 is TGTGCCAGCAGTGAATTGGCGGCAGCTCATAACTATGGCTACACCTTC.

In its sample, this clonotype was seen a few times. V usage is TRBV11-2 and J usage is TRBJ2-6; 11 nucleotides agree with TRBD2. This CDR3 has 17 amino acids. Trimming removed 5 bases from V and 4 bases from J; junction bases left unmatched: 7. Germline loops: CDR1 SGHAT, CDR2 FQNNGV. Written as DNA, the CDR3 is TGTGCCAGCAGCGCCATCCGGACTAGCGGGGGGGCCAACGTCCTGACTTTC. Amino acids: CASSAIRTSGGANVLTF.

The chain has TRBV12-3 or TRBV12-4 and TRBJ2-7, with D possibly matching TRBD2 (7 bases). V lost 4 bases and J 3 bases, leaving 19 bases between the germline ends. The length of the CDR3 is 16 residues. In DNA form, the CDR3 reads TGTGCCAGCAGTTGGAACCAGGCGGGGGCGGTCTACGAGCAGTACTTC. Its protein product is CASSWNQAGAVYEQYF.

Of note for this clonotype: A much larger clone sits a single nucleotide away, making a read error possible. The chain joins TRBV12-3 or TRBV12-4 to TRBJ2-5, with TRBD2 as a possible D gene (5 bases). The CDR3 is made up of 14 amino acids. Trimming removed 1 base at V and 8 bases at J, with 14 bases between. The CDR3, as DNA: TGTGCCAGCAGTTTAGAAGGGAGAGGAGATACCCAGTACTTC. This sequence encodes CASSLEGRGDTQYF.

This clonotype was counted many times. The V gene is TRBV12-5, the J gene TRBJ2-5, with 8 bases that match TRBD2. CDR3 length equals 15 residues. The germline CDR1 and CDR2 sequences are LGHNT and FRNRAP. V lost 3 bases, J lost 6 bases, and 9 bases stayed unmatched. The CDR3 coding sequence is TGTGCTAGTGGTTTAATTCCGGGACTAGGAAAGACCCAGTACTTC. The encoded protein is CASGLIPGLGKTQYF.

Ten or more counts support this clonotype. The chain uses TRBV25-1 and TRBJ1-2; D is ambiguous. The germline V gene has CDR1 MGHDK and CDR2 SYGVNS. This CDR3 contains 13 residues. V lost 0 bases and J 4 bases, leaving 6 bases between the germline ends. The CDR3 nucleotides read TGTGCCAGCAGTGAATATGGGTCCTATGGCTACACCTTC. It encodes CASSEYGSYGYTF.

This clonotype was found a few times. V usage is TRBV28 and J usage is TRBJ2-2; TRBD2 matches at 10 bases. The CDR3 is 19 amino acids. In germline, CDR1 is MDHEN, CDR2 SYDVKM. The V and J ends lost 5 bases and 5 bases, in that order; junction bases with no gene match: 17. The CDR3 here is CASSTPRRSGGARTGELFF. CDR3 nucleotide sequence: TGTGCCAGCAGTACCCCTCGACGGAGCGGGGGGGCCCGGACCGGGGAGCTGTTTTTT.

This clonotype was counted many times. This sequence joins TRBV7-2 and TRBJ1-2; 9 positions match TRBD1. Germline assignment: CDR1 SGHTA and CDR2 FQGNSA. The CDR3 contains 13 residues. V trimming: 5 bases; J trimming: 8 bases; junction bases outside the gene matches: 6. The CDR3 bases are TGTGCCAGCAGCGGCTGGACAGGGGACGGCTACACCTTC. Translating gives CASSGWTGDGYTF. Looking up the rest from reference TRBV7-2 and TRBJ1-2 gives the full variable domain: GAGVSQSPSNKVTEKGKDVELRCDPISGHTALYWYRQSLGQGLEFLIYFQGNSAPDKSGLPSDRFSAERTGGSVSTLTIQRTQQEDSAVYLCASSGWTGDGYTFGSGTRLTVV.

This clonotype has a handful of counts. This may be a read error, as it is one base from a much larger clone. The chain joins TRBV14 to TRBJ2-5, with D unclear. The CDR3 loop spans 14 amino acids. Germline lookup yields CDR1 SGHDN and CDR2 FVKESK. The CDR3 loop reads CASSQPPLEETKYF. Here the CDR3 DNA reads TGTGCCAGCAGCCAACCCCCATTAGAGGAGACCAAGTACTTC.

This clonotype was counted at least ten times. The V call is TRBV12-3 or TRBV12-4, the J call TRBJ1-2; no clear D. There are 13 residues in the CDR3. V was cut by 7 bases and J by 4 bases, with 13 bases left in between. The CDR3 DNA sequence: TGTGCCAGCACCGAGACGGGAGCCTATGGCTACACCTTC. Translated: CASTETGAYGYTF.

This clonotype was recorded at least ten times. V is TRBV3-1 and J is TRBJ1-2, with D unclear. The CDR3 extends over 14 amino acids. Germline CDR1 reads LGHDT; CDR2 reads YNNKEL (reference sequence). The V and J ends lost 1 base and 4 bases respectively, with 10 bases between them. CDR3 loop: CASSQGPTIYGYTF. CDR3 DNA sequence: TGTGCCAGCAGCCAAGGACCGACCATCTATGGCTACACCTTC.

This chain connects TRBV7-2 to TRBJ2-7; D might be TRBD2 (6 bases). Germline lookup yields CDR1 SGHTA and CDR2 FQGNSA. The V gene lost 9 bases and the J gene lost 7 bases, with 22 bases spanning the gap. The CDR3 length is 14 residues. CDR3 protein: CARGRRPARGEQYF. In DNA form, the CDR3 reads TGTGCCAGAGGGCGGAGACCCGCTCGGGGGGAGCAGTACTTC.

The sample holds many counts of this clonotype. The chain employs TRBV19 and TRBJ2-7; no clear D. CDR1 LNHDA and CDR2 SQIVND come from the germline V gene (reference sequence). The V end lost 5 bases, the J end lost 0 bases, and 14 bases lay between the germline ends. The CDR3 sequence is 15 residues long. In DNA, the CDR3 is TGTGCCAGTAGTCCGGGCCCACCCAGCTCCTACGAGCAGTACTTC. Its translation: CASSPGPPSSYEQYF.

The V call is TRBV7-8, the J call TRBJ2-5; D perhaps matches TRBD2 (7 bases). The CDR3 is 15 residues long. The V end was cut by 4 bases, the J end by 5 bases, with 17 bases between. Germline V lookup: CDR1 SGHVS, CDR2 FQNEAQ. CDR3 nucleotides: TGTGCCAGCAGCTCCCTAGGGGGGGTTGGGGAGACCCAGTACTTC. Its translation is CASSSLGGVGETQYF.

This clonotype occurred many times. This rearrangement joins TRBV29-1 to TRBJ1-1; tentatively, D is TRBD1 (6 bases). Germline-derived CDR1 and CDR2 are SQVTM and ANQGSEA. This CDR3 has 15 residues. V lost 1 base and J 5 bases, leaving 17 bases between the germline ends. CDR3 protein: CSVEGGKQGGTEAFF. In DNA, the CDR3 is TGCAGCGTTGAAGGGGGTAAACAGGGAGGAACTGAAGCTTTCTTT.

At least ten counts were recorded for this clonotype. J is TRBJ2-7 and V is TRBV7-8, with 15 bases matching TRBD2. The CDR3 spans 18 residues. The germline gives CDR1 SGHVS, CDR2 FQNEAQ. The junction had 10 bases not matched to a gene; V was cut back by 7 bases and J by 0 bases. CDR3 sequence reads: CASTAAGLAGGSSYEQYF. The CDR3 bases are TGTGCCAGCACCGCTGCAGGACTAGCGGGGGGGAGCTCCTACGAGCAGTACTTC.

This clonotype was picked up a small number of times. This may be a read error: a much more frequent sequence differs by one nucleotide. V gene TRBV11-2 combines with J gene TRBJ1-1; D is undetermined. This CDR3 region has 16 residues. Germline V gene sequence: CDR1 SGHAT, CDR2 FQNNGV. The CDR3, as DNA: TGTGCCAGCAGCCCGGAGGTCAATAGGTTGCCAACTGAAGCTTGCTTT. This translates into CASSPEVNRLPTEACF. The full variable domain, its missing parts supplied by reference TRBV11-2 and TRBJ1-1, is EAGVAQSPRYKIIEKRQSVAFWCNPISGHATLYWYQQILGQGPKLLIQFQNNGVVDDSQLPKDRFSAERLKGVDSTLKIQPAKLEDSAVYLCASSPEVNRLPTEACFGQGTRLTVV.

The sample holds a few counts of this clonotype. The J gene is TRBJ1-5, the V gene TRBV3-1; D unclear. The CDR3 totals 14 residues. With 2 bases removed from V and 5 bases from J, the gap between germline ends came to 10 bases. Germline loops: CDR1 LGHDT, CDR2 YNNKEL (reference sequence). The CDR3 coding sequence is TGTGCCAGCAGCCAATTCCGCAGAGATCAGCCCCAGCATTTT. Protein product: CASSQFRRDQPQHF.

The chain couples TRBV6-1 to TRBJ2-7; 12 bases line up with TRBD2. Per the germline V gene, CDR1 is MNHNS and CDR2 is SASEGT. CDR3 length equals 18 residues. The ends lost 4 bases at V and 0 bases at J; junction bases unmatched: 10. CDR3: CASSAGPSGRAGSYEQYF. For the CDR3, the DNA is TGTGCCAGCAGTGCCGGGCCTAGCGGGAGGGCCGGCTCCTACGAGCAGTACTTC.

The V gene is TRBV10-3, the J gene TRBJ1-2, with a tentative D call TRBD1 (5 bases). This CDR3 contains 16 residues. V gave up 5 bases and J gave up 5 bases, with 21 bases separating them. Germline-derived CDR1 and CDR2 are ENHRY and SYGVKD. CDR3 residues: CAISPPHGGDPYGYTF. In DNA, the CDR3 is TGTGCCATCAGTCCACCTCACGGAGGGGATCCATATGGCTACACCTTC.